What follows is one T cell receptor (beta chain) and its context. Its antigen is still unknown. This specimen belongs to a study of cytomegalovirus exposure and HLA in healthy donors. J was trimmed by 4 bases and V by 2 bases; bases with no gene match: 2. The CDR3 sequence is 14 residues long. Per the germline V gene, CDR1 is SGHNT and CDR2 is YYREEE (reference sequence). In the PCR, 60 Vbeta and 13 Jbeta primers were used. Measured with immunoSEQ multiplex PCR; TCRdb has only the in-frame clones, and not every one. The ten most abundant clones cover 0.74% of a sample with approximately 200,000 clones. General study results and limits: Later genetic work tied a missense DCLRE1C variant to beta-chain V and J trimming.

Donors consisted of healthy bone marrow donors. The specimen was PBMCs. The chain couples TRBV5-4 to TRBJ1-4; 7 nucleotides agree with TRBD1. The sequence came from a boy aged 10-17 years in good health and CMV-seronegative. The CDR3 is CASSFGTDNEKLFF. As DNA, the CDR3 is TGTGCCAGCAGCTTCGGGACAGATAATGAAAAACTGTTTTTT.